This TCR beta chain was profiled in a study of T cell responses to AZD1222 COVID-19 vaccine. Measured with immunoSEQ multiplex PCR; TCRdb has only the in-frame clones, and not every one. The sample yields more than 140,000 clones, about nine tenths seen once. Trimming cost V 3 bases and J 8 bases; bases outside gene matches: 9. The CDR3 spans 16 residues. Germline V CDR1 and CDR2: SQVTM, ANQGSEA. The V call is TRBV29-1, the J call TRBJ2-1; 14 nucleotides align to TRBD2. This TCR derives from an adult in good health. The starting material was peripheral blood, obtained on day 0 of AZD1222 vaccination. This CDR3 reads CSVDPGLAGETDEQFF. CDR3 nucleotides: TGCAGCGTTGATCCGGGACTAGCGGGGGAGACCGATGAGCAGTTCTTC.